This T cell receptor beta chain was captured in a study of CD8 T cells in Susac syndrome. RNA, at roughly 0.5 to 1 ug, was reverse transcribed with random hexamers. From the immunoSEQ multiplex PCR reads, TCRdb called clonotypes with MiXCR, one entry per CDR3 protein. In the table there are some 130,000 distinct CDR3 sequences, around 94% of which are singletons. To note about this clonotype: Its antigen remains unidentified.

Trimming removed 7 bases at V and 0 bases at J, with 10 bases between. Germline V gene data show CDR1 as SNHLY and CDR2 as FYNNEI. This CDR3 is built from 14 residues. Study-wide points: An acknowledgment was made by the study that its TCR sequencing and HLA analysis involved relatively few individuals.

The chain has TRBV2 and TRBJ1-5; D is uncertain. Sequenced material: CD4+ T cells from PBMCs. The receptor was isolated from a human donor with multiple sclerosis. The CDR3 region has the DNA TGTGCCAGCACGACGACGGATAGCAATCAGCCCCAGCATTTT. Residues: CASTTTDSNQPQHF.